This TCR beta chain comes out of a study of blood T cells in healthy people across ages. Study results and caveats: Across samples, TCR beta diversity tracked strongly with naive T cell percentage.

V was cut by 4 bases and J by 0 bases, with 16 bases left in between. CDR1 is ENHRY, CDR2 SYGVKD, per germline. The CDR3 sequence is 18 residues long. Peripheral blood from each donor was collected in a volume of about 10 milliliters. PBMCs were isolated at a quantity of at least 6 million per sample. About this clonotype: Its antigen remains unidentified.

A second PCR of about 6 to 12 cycles used a sample-barcoded 5' primer and a J-beta primer mix. A template-switch adaptor with 12 random nucleotides tagged each cDNA molecule. TCRdb passed the 5' RACE reads through MiXCR, listing each CDR3 protein once. The sample records around 970,000 distinct CDR3 sequences, about 51% being singletons. The chain joins TRBV10-3 to TRBJ2-6, with D maybe TRBD1 (6 bases). The sequenced sample consisted of blood. This receptor was obtained from a woman between 55 and 75 years old in good health. The CDR3 sequence: CAISVRVTGVSGANVLTF. The CDR3 DNA is TGTGCCATCAGTGTTAGAGTGACAGGCGTCTCTGGGGCCAACGTCCTGACTTTC.